A single sample gave rise to the 10 T cell receptor beta chains below, sequenced in a study of blood T cell repertoires in COVID-19. Sequencing was performed with immunoSEQ multiplex PCR; in TCRdb, only in-frame clones are kept and a portion is missing. The data hold fewer than 350,000 clones, with roughly nine tenths observed a single time. The sample consisted of peripheral blood. The receptors stem from a woman between 25 and 40 years old with COVID-19, enrolled during active disease.

As concerns this clone: A read error may produce the germline difference seen at one junction end. This sequence joins TRBV6-5 and TRBJ2-1, with 9 bases matching TRBD1. The CDR3 runs to 11 residues. CDR1 is MNHEY, CDR2 SVGAGI, per germline. The CDR3 reads CASSSRDRELF. The CDR3 nucleotides read TGTGCCAGCAGTTCCCGGGACAGGGAACTCTTC.

J is TRBJ1-4 and V is TRBV5-1; a weak D match, TRBD1 (5 bases). The V and J ends lost 4 bases and 7 bases respectively, with 14 bases between them. The CDR3 consists of 14 residues. Germline V gene sequence: CDR1 SGHRS, CDR2 YFSETQ. CDR3 in amino acids: CASSPGRRGEKLFF. CDR3 DNA: TGCGCCAGCAGCCCGGGACGGAGGGGTGAAAAACTGTTTTTT.

V gene TRBV6-5 combines with J gene TRBJ2-7; 9 nucleotides line up with TRBD2. CDR3 length: 13 amino acids. After removal of 7 bases from V and 0 bases from J, the junction contained 1 base not matched to a gene. The V gene's germline CDR1 is MNHEY and CDR2 SVGAGI. CDR3 in amino acids: CASIAGDSYEQYF. The DNA of the CDR3 is TGTGCCAGCATAGCGGGGGACTCCTACGAGCAGTACTTC.

The genes are TRBV5-5 and TRBJ1-1, with no clear D. Germline values: CDR1 SGHKS, CDR2 YYEKEE (reference sequence). The V and J ends lost 7 bases and 5 bases respectively, with 12 bases between them. CDR3 size: 12 residues. The CDR3 sequence: CASRKELTEAFF. The CDR3 DNA is TGTGCCAGCCGAAAGGAGTTGACTGAAGCTTTCTTT.

This clone was seen once. Likely a read error: the CDR3 ends without its conserved phenylalanine or tryptophan. The DNA is left out, because the CDR3 cannot be placed on it with certainty; the CDR3 is given as TCRdb lists it. The J gene is TRBJ2-7, the V gene TRBV5-6; whether TRBD1, the table's D call, matches the DNA was not checked. CDR1 and CDR2 from the germline V gene are SGHDT and YYEEEE. The CDR3 extends over 13 residues, inclusive of both ends. The CDR3 is CASSPPEGDRVHL.

CDR3 sequence: CASSLGGGANEQYF. The CDR3 DNA is TGTGCCAGCAGCTTAGGCGGGGGGGCGAACGAGCAGTACTTC. The V and J genes are TRBV5-5 and TRBJ2-7; TRBD2 agrees at 9 bases. With V trimmed by 2 bases and J by 5 bases, 5 bases remained unmatched. Germline V gene sequence: CDR1 SGHKS, CDR2 YYEKEE (reference sequence). The CDR3 is 14 amino acids. The variable domain in full, completed from reference TRBV5-5 and TRBJ2-7, reads DAGVTQSPTHLIKTRGQQVTLRCSPISGHKSVSWYQQVLGQGPQFIFQYYEKEERGRGNFPDRFSARQFPNYSSELNVNALLLGDSALYLCASSLGGGANEQYFGPGTRLTVT.

Notes on this clone: Other DNA sequences in the sample encode the same CDR3. The chain links TRBV27 to TRBJ1-2; D uncertain. The CDR3 has 13 amino acids. Trimming took 3 bases from V and 2 from J, leaving 7 bases between them. Germline V gives CDR1 MNHEY, CDR2 SMNVEV (reference sequence). Written as DNA, the CDR3 is TGTGCCAGCAGTTTGGCGGGGAACTATGGCTACACCTTC. It translates to CASSLAGNYGYTF.

The rearrangement joins TRBV10-1 to TRBJ2-4; the match to TRBD1 covers 7 bases. The CDR3 spans 16 residues. V gave up 2 bases and J gave up 8 bases; unmatched junction bases: 12. CDR1 and CDR2 from the germline V gene are WNHNN and SYGVQD (reference sequence). DNA for the CDR3: TGCGCCAGCAGTGAGCGTTCTGGACAGGTCTGGGACATTCAGTACTTC. Translated, it gives CASSERSGQVWDIQYF.

The chain is built from TRBV30 and TRBJ1-1, with D perhaps matching TRBD1 (5 bases). CDR3 size: 15 residues. The germline CDR1 and CDR2 sequences are GTSNPN and SVGIG (reference sequence). V lost 1 base to trimming and J lost 0 bases, with 12 bases between them. CDR3 bases: TGTGCCTGGAGTGGGGTTGGGGGGATGAACACTGAAGCTTTCTTT. This sequence encodes CAWSGVGGMNTEAFF.

The chain recombines TRBV6-5 with TRBJ1-4, with 11 bases aligning to TRBD1. Germline assignment: CDR1 MNHEY and CDR2 SVGAGI. The CDR3 contains 14 residues. With 6 bases clipped from V and 14 bases from J, the junction kept 11 bases outside the gene matches. The CDR3 DNA sequence: TGTGCCAGCAGATCCGGACAGGGGGCGATTAGGCTGTTTTTT. The encoded protein is CASRSGQGAIRLFF.